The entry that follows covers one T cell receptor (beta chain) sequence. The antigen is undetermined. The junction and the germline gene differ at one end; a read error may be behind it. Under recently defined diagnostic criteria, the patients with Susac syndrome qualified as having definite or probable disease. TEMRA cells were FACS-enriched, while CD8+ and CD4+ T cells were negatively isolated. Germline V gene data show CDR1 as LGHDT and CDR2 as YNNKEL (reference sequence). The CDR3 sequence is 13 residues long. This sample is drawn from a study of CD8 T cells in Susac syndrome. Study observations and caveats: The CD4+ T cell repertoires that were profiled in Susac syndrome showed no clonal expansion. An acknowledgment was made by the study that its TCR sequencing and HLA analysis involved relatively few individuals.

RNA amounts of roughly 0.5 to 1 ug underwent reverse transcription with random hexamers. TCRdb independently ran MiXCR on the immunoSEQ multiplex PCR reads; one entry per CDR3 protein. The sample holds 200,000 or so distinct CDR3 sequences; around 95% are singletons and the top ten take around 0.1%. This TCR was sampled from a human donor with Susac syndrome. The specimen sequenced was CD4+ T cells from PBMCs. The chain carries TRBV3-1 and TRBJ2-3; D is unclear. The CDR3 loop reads CASSPGIPDTQYF. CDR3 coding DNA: TGCGCCAGCAGCCCTGGGATACCAGATACGCAGTATTTT.